This TCR beta chain comes out of a study of T cells after yellow fever vaccination. Study as a whole: Low-cell-number fractions were prepared with SMART-Seq v4 Ultra Low Input. Study-wide results and limits: Repertoires obtained by FACS sorting could include abundant clonotypes that entered as contaminants from the bulk population. Weaker in magnitude, the secondary response showed a faster peak on day 5 versus 15.

As regards this clonotype: Antigen unknown.

The study made its TCR cDNA through 5'RACE template switching. That step introduced a universal primer site along with UMIs. TCRdb passed the 5' RACE reads through MiXCR, listing each CDR3 protein once. The sample includes some 300,000 distinct CDR3 sequences, 8.1% of them seen just once. Losses at the gene ends were 3 bases for V and 13 bases for J; bases not matched to a gene: 7. This CDR3 has 13 amino acids. CDR1 and CDR2 (germline): SGDLS, YYNGEE. The specimen comprised PBMCs, sampled about 41 days after the first yellow fever vaccination. The TCR originated in a young man who received the YFV17D yellow fever vaccine. The chain employs TRBV9 and TRBJ2-1; 10 nucleotides align to TRBD2. The CDR3 nucleotides read TGTGCCAGCAGCGGATCTAGCGGGGGTCCCCAGTTCTTC. This gives the protein CASSGSSGGPQFF.